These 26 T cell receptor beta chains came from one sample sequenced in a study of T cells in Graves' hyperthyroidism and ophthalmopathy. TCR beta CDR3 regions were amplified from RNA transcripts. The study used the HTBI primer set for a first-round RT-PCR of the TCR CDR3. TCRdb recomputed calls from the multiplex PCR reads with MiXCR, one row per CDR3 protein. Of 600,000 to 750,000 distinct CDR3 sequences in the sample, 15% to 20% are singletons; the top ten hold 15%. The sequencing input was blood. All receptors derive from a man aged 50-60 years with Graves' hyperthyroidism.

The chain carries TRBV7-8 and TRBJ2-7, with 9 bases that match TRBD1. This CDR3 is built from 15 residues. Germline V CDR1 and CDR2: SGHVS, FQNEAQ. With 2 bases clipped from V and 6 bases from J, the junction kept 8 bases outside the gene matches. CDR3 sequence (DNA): TGTGCCAGCAGCTTATGGGGACAGGGAGAAGGCGAGCAGTACTTC. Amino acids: CASSLWGQGEGEQYF.

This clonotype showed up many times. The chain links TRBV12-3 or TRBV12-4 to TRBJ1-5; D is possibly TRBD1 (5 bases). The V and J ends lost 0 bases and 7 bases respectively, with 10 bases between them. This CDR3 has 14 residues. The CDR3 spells CASSLAGEYQPQHF. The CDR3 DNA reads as TGTGCCAGCAGTTTAGCAGGGGAATACCAGCCCCAGCATTTT.

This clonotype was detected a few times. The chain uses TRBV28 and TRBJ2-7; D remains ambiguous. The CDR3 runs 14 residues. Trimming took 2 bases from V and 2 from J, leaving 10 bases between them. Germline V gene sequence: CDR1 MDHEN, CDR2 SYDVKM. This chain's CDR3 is CASSLTELTYEQYF. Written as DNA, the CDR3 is TGTGCCAGCAGTTTAACGGAGCTCACCTACGAGCAGTACTTC.

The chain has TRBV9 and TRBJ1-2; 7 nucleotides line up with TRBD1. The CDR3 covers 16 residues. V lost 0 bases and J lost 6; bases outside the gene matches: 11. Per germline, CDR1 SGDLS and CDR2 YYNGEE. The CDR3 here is CASSVAGSGGRDGYTF. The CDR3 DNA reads TGTGCCAGCAGCGTAGCGGGGTCAGGGGGTCGGGATGGCTACACCTTC.

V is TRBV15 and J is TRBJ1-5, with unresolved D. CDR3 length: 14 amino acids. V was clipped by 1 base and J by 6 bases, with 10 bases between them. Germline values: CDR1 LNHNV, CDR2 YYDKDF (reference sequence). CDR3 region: CATSRVGMGQPQHF. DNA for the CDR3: TGTGCCACCAGCAGAGTGGGAATGGGTCAGCCCCAGCATTTT. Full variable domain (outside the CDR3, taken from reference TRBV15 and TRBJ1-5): DAMVIQNPRYQVTQFGKPVTLSCSQTLNHNVMYWYQQKSSQAPKLLFHYYDKDFNNEADTPDNFQSRRPNTSFCFLDIRSPGLGDTAMYLCATSRVGMGQPQHFGDGTRLSIL.

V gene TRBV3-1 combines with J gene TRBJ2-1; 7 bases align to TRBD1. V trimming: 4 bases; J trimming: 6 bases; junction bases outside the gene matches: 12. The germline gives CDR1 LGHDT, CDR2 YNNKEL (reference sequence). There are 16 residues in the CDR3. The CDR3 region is CASSRRSGQRLNEQFF. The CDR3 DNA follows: TGTGCCAGCAGCCGCCGATCGGGACAGCGACTCAATGAGCAGTTCTTC.

CDR3 nucleotides: TGTGCCACCAGCAGAGCTGGTACAGGGGCCCGATACGAGCAGTACTTC. Translation: CATSRAGTGARYEQYF. This chain joins TRBV15 and TRBJ2-7, with TRBD1 identical over 7 bases. Losses at the gene ends were 1 base for V and 4 bases for J; bases not matched to a gene: 10. The germline V gene has CDR1 LNHNV and CDR2 YYDKDF (reference sequence). The CDR3 has 16 amino acids.

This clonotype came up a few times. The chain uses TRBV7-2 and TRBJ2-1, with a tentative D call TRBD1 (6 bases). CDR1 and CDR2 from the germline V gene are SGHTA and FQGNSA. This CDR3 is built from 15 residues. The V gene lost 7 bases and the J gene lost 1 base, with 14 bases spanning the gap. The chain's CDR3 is CASTSPGESYNEQFF. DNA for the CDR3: TGTGCCAGCACCTCACCAGGGGAGTCCTACAATGAGCAGTTCTTC.

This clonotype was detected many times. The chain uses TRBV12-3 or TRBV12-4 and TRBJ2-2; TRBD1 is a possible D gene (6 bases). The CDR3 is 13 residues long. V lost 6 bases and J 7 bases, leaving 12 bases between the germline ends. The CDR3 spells CASSTGYRGELFF. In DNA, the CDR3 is TGTGCCAGCAGCACAGGGTACCGCGGGGAGCTGTTTTTT.

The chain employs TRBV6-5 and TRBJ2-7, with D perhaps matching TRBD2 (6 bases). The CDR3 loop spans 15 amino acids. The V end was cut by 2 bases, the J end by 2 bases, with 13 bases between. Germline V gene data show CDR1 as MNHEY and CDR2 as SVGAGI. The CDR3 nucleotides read TGTGCCAGCAGTTACCCGGGAGTGGGAGCCTACGAGCAGTACTTC. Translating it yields CASSYPGVGAYEQYF.

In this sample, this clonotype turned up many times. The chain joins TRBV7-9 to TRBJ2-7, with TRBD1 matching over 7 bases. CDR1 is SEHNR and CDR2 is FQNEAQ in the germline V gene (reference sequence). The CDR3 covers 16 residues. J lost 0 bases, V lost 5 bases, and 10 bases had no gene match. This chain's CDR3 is CASSPETGASSYEQYF. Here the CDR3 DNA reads TGTGCCAGCAGCCCGGAAACAGGGGCCAGCTCCTACGAGCAGTACTTC.

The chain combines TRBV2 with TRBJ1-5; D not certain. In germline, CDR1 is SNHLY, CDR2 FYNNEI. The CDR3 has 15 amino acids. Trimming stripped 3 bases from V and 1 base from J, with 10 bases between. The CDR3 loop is CASSEKSRSNQPQHF. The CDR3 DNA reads TGTGCCAGCAGTGAGAAGAGCAGAAGCAATCAGCCCCAGCATTTT.

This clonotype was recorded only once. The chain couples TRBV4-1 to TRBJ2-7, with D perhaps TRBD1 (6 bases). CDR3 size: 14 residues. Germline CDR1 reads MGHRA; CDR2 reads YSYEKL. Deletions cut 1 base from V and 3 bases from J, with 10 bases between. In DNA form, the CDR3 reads TGCGCCAGCAGCCAAGGTACAGGGTTCTACGAGCAGTACTTC. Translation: CASSQGTGFYEQYF.

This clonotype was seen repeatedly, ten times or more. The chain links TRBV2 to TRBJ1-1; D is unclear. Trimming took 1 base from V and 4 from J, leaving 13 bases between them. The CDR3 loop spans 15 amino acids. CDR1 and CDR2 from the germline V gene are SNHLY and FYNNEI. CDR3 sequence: CASSEVGRVGTEAFF. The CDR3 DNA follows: TGTGCCAGCAGTGAAGTCGGAAGGGTGGGCACTGAAGCTTTCTTT. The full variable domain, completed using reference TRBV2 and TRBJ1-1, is EPEVTQTPSHQVTQMGQEVILRCVPISNHLYFYWYRQILGQKVEFLVSFYNNEISEKSEIFDDQFSVERPDGSNFTLKIRSTKLEDSAMYFCASSEVGRVGTEAFFGQGTRLTVV.

The CDR3 coding sequence is TGTGCCAGTAGTGGACAAGTCTACAATGAGCAGTTCTTC. Translating gives CASSGQVYNEQFF. The chain employs TRBV19 and TRBJ2-1; TRBD1 might be the D (5 bases). This CDR3 has 13 residues. The V gene lost 5 bases and the J gene lost 3 bases, with 8 bases spanning the gap. The V gene's germline CDR1 is LNHDA and CDR2 SQIVND (reference sequence).

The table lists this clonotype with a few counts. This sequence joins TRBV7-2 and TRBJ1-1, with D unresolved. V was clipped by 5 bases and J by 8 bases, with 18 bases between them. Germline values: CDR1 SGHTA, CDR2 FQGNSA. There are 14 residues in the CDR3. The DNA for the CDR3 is TGTGCCAGCAGCATACCACACGGGGATGCCGAAGCTTTCTTT. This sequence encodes CASSIPHGDAEAFF.

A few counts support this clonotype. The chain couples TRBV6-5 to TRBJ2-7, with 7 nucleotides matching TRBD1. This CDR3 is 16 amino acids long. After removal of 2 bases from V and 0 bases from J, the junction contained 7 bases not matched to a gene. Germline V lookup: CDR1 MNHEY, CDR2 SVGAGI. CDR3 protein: CASSYLMTGNSYEQYF. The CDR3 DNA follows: TGTGCCAGCAGTTACCTGATGACAGGGAACTCCTACGAGCAGTACTTC.

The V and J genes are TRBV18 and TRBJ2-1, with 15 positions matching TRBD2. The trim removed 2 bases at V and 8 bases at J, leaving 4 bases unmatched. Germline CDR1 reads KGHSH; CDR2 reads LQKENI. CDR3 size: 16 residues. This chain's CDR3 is CASSPTGLAGGYEQFF. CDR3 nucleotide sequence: TGTGCCAGCTCACCAACGGGACTAGCGGGAGGTTATGAGCAGTTCTTC. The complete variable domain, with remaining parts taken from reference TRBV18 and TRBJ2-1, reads NAGVMQNPRHLVRRRGQEARLRCSPMKGHSHVYWYRQLPEEGLKFMVYLQKENIIDESGMPKERFSAEFPKEGPSILRIQQVVRGDSAAYFCASSPTGLAGGYEQFFGPGTRLTVL.

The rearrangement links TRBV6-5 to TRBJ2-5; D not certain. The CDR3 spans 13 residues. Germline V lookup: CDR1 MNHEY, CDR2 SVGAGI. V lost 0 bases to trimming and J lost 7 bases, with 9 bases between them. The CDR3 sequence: CASSYSSPVTQYF. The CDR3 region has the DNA TGTGCCAGCAGTTACTCCTCCCCCGTGACCCAGTACTTC.

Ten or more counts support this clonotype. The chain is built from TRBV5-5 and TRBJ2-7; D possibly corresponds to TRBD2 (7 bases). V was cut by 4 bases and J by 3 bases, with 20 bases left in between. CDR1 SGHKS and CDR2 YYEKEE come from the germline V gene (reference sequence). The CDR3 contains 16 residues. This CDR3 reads CASSHRHSGGYYEQYF. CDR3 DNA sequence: TGTGCCAGCAGCCACCGACACTCGGGGGGCTACTACGAGCAGTACTTC. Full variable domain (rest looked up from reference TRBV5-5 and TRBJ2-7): DAGVTQSPTHLIKTRGQQVTLRCSPISGHKSVSWYQQVLGQGPQFIFQYYEKEERGRGNFPDRFSARQFPNYSSELNVNALLLGDSALYLCASSHRHSGGYYEQYFGPGTRLTVT.

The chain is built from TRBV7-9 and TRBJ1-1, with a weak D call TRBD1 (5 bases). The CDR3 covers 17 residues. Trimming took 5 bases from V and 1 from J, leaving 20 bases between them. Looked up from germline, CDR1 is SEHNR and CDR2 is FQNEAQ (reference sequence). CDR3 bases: TGTGCCAGCAGCGAGGGACTAGACAGCCACACGAACACTGAAGCTTTCTTT. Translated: CASSEGLDSHTNTEAFF. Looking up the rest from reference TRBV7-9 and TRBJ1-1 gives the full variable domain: DTGVSQNPRHKITKRGQNVTFRCDPISEHNRLYWYRQTLGQGPEFLTYFQNEAQLEKSRLLSDRFSAERPKGSFSTLEIQRTEQGDSAMYLCASSEGLDSHTNTEAFFGQGTRLTVV.

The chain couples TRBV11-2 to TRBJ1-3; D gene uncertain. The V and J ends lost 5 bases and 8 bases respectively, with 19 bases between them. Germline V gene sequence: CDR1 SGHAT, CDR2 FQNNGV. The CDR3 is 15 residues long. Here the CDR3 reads CASSPPIKLGDTIYF. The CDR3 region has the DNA TGTGCCAGCAGCCCCCCTATAAAGCTGGGAGACACCATATATTTT. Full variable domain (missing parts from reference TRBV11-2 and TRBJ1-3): EAGVAQSPRYKIIEKRQSVAFWCNPISGHATLYWYQQILGQGPKLLIQFQNNGVVDDSQLPKDRFSAERLKGVDSTLKIQPAKLEDSAVYLCASSPPIKLGDTIYFGEGSWLTVV.

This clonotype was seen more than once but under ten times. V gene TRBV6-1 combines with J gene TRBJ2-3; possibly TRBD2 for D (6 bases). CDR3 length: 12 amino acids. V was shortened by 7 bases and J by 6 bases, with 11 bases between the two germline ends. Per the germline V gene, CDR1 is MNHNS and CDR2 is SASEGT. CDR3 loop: CASNRELDTQYF. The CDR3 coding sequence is TGTGCCAGCAATCGGGAGCTCGATACGCAGTATTTT.

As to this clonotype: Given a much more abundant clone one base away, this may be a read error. The CDR3, as DNA: TGTGCCAGCAGCCCCAGGGATCGCAGGAAGACCCAGTACTTC. The encoded protein is CASSPRDRRKTQYF. V usage is TRBV7-9 and J usage is TRBJ2-5; tentative D call: TRBD1 (5 bases). The CDR3 runs to 14 residues. Germline V lookup: CDR1 SEHNR, CDR2 FQNEAQ (reference sequence). V lost 5 bases and J 6 bases, leaving 16 bases between the germline ends.

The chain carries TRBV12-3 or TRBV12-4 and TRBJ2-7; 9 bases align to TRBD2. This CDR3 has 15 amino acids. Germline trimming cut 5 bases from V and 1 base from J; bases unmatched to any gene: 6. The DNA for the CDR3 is TGTGCCAGCAGTCATCGACTAGCGGATTCCTACGAGCAGTACTTC. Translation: CASSHRLADSYEQYF.

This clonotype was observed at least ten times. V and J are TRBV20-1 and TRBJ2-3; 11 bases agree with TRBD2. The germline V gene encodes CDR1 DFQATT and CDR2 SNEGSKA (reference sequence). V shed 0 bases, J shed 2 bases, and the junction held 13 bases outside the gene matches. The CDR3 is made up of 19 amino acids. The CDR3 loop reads CSARDRGGTSGRITDTQYF. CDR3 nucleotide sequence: TGCAGTGCTAGAGATCGAGGGGGTACTAGCGGGAGAATCACAGATACGCAGTATTTT.